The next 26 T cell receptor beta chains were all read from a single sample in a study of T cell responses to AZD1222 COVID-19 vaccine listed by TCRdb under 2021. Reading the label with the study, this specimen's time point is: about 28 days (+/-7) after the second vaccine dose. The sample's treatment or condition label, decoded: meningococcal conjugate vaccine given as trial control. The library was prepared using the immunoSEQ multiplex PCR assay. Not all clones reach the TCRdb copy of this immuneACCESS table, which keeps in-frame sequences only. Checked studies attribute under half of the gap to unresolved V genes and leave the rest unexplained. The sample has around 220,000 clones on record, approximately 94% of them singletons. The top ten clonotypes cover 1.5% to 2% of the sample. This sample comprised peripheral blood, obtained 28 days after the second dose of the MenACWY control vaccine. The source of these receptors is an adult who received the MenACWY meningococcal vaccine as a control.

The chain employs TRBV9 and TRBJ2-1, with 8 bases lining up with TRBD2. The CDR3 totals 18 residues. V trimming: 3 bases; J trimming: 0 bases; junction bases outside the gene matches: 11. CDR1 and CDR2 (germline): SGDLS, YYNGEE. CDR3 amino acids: CASSARGSGVSSYNEQFF. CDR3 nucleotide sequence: TGTGCCAGCAGCGCCAGAGGTAGCGGGGTAAGCTCCTACAATGAGCAGTTCTTC.

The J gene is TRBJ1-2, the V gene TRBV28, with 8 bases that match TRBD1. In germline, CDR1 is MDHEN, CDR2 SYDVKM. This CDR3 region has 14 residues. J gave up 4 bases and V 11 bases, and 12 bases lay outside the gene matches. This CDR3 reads CAGETGALPYGYTF. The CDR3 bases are TGTGCCGGCGAGACAGGGGCCCTTCCCTATGGCTACACCTTC.

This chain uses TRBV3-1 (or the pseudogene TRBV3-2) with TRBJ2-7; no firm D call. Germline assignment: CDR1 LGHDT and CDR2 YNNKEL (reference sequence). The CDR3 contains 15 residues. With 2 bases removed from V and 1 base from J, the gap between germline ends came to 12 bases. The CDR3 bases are TGTGCCAGCAGCCAAAGGTCAGTCCCTTCCTACGAGCAGTACTTC. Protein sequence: CASSQRSVPSYEQYF.

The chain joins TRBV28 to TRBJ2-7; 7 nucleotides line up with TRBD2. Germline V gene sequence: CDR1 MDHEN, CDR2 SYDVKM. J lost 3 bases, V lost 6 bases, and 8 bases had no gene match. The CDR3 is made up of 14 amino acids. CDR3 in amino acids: CASRGSGLLYEQYF. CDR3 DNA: TGTGCCAGCAGGGGTAGCGGGCTGCTCTACGAGCAGTACTTC.

This CDR3 reads CASSYRGGQGVTEQYF. DNA for the CDR3: TGTGCCAGCAGCTACAGAGGAGGACAGGGGGTAACCGAGCAGTACTTC. V gene TRBV5-8 combines with J gene TRBJ2-7; TRBD1 agrees at 10 bases. CDR3 length equals 16 residues. The J segment lost 6 bases and the V segment lost 3 bases, leaving 12 bases of the junction unmatched. Per the germline V gene, CDR1 is SGHTS and CDR2 is YDEGEE.

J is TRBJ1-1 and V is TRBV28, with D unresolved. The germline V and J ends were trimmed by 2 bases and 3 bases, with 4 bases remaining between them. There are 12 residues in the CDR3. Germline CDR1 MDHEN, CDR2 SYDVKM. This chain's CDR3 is CASSLQHTEAFF. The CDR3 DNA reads TGTGCCAGCAGTTTACAGCACACTGAAGCTTTCTTT.

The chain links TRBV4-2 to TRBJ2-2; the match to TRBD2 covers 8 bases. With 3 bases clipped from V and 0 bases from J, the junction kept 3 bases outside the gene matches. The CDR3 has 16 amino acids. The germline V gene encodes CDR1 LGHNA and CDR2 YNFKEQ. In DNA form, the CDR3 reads TGTGCCAGCAGCCAGACTAGCGCCTCGAACACCGGGGAGCTGTTTTTT. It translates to CASSQTSASNTGELFF.

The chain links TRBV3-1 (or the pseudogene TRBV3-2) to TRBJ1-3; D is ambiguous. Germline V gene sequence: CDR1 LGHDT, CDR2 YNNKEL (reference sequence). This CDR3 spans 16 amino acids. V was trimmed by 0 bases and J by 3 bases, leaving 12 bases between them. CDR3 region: CASSQDGGVGGNTIYF. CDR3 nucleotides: TGTGCCAGCAGCCAAGACGGCGGGGTCGGTGGAAACACCATATATTTT.

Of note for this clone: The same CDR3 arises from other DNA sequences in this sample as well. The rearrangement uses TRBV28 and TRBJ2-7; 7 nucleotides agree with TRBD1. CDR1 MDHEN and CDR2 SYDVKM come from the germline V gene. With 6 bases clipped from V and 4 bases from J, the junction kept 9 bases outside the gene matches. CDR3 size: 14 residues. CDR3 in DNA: TGTGCCAGCAGCTCTCCGGGACAGATATACGAGCAGTACTTC. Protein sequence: CASSSPGQIYEQYF.

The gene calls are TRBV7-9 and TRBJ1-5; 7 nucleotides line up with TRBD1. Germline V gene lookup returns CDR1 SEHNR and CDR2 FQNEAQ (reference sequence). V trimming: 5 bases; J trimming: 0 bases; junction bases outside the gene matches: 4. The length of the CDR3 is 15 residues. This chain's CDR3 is CASSMGQPSNQPQHF. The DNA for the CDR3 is TGTGCCAGCAGCATGGGACAGCCTAGCAATCAGCCCCAGCATTTT.

The CDR3 sequence: CAWNYGGTGDQPQHF. In nucleotides, the CDR3 is TGTGCCTGGAACTATGGGGGGACAGGTGATCAGCCCCAGCATTTT. The chain employs TRBV30 and TRBJ1-5; 8 nucleotides agree with TRBD1. Germline V gene lookup returns CDR1 GTSNPN and CDR2 SVGIG (reference sequence). V dropped 4 bases and J dropped 5; count of bases not matched to a gene: 10. CDR3 size: 15 residues.

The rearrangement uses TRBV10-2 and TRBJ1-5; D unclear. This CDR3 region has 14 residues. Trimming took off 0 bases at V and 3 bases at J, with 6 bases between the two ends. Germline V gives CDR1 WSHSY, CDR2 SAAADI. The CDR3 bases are TGCGCCAGCAGTGAGTCAGGGATCAATCAGCCCCAGCATTTT. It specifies CASSESGINQPQHF.

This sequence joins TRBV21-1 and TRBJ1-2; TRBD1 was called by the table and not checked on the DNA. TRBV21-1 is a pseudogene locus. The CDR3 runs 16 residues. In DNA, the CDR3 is TGTGCCAGCAGCAAAGCAATTACAGCCGGTTCCTATGGCTACACCTTC. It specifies CASSKAITAGSYGYTF.

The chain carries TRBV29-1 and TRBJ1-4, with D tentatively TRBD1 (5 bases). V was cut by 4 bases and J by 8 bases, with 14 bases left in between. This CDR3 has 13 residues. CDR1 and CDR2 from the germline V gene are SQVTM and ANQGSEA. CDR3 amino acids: CSVVQAPGEKLFF. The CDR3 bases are TGCAGCGTTGTACAGGCTCCCGGGGAAAAACTGTTTTTT.

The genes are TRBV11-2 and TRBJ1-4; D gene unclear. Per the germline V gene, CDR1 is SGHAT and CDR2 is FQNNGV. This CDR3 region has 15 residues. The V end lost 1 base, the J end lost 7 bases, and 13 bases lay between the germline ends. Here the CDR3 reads CASSLGGFGLEKLFF. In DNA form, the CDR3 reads TGTGCCAGCAGCTTAGGAGGGTTCGGTCTTGAAAAACTGTTTTTT.

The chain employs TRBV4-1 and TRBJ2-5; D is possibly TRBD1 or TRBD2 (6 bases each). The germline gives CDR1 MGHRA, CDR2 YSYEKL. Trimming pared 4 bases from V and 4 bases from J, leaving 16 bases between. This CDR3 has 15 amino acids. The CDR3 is CASSRERGVGETQYF. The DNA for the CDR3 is TGCGCCAGCAGCCGGGAAAGGGGGGTTGGAGAGACCCAGTACTTC.

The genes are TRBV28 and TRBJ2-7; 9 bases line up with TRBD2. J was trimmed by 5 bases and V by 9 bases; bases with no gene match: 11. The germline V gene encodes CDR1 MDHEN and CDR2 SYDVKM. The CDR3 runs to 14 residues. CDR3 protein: CASQGGGRADEQYF. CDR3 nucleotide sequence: TGTGCCAGTCAGGGCGGCGGGAGGGCCGACGAGCAGTACTTC.

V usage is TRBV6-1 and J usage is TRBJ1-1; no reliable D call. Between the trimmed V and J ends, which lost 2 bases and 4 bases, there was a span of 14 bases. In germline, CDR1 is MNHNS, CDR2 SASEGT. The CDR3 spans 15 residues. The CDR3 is CASSERAPRGTEAFF. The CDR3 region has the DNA TGTGCCAGCAGTGAAAGGGCACCCCGGGGCACTGAAGCTTTCTTT.

This chain's CDR3 is CASSSEGARGYTF. In DNA, the CDR3 is TGTGCCAGCAGTTCCGAGGGGGCGCGGGGCTACACCTTC. The chain joins TRBV12-3 or TRBV12-4 to TRBJ1-2; TRBD1 agrees at 7 bases. The CDR3 has 13 residues. The V gene end was trimmed by 4 bases and the J gene end by 8 bases; junction bases not matched to a gene: 7.

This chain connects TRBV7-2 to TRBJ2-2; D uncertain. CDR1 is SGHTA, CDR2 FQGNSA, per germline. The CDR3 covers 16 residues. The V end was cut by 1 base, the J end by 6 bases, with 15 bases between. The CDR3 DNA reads TGTGCCAGCAGCTTAGAACCCTTCGTTGGGGCCGGGGAGCTGTTTTTT. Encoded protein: CASSLEPFVGAGELFF. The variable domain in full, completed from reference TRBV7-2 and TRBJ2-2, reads GAGVSQSPSNKVTEKGKDVELRCDPISGHTALYWYRQSLGQGLEFLIYFQGNSAPDKSGLPSDRFSAERTGGSVSTLTIQRTQQEDSAVYLCASSLEPFVGAGELFFGEGSRLTVL.

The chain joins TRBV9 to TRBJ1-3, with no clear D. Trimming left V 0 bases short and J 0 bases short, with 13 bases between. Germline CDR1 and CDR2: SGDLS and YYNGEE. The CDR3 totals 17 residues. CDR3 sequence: CASSVGITVASGNTIYF. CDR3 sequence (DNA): TGTGCCAGCAGCGTAGGGATCACAGTTGCCTCTGGAAACACCATATATTTT.

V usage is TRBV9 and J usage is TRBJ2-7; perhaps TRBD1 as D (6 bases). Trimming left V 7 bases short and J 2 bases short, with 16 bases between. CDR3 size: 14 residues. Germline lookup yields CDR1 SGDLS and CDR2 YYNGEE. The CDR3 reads CASSPGQSTYEQYF. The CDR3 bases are TGTGCCAGCTCCCCGGGACAATCCACCTACGAGCAGTACTTC.

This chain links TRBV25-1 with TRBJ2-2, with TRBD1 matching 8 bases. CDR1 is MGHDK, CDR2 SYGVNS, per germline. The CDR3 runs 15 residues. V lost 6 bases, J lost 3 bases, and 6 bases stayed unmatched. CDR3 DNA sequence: TGTGCCAGCAGCCGACAGGGGTCCCACACCGGGGAGCTGTTTTTT. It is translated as CASSRQGSHTGELFF. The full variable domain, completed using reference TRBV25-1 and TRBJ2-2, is EADIYQTPRYLVIGTGKKITLECSQTMGHDKMYWYQQDPGMELHLIHYSYGVNSTEKGDLSSESTVSRIRTEHFPLTLESARPSHTSQYLCASSRQGSHTGELFFGEGSRLTVL.

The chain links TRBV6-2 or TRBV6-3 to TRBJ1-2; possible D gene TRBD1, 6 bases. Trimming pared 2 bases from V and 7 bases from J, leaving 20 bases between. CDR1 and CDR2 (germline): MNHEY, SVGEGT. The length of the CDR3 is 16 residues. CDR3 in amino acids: CASSYRRTALSGGYTF. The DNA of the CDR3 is TGTGCCAGCAGTTACCGCCGGACAGCCTTATCGGGTGGCTACACCTTC.

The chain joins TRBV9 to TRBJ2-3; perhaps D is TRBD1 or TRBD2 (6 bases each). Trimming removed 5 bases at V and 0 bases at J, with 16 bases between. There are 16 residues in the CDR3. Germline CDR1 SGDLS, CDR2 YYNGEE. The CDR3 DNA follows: TGTGCCAGCAGTTCCAGGGGCGGGACAAGCACAGATACGCAGTATTTT. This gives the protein CASSSRGGTSTDTQYF. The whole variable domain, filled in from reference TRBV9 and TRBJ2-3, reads DSGVTQTPKHLITATGQRVTLRCSPRSGDLSVYWYQQSLDQGLQFLIQYYNGEERAKGNILERFSAQQFPDLHSELNLSSLELGDSALYFCASSSRGGTSTDTQYFGPGTRLTVL.

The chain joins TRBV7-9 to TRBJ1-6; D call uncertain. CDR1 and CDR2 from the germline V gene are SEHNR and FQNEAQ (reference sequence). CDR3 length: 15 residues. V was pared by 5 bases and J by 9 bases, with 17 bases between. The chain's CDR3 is CASSPPGPGSSPLHF. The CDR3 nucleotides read TGTGCCAGCAGCCCCCCGGGCCCGGGGAGTTCACCCCTCCACTTT.